This T cell receptor beta chain derives from a study of OX40 agonist ivuxolimab in advanced cancers. At the level of the study: Three dose-escalation patients had partial responses: one with hepatocellular carcinoma and two with cutaneous melanoma.

General observations from the study: The antigen specificity of the peripheral T cells (those that were expanded) was not determined. Low normalized clonal expansion also occurred in some nonresponding patients. In the 0.1-3.0 mg/kg groups, partial responders showed among the lowest expansion.

Using immunoSEQ multiplex PCR, the repertoire was profiled, and TCRdb retains in-frame clones only, with some absent. Of some 70,000 clones listed, roughly four fifths were seen once; the top ten hold about 1.5%. Points on this clone: Its antigen is not known.

Germline CDR1 SGHDN, CDR2 FVKESK. V was pared by 2 bases and J by 4 bases, with 5 bases of the junction left unmatched. The CDR3 sequence is 16 residues long. The starting material was CD4+ or CD8+ T cells sorted from blood, obtained in a trial of the OX40 agonist ivuxolimab. The chain recombines TRBV14 with TRBJ1-6, with 7 positions matching TRBD1. The source of this sequence is an adult with an advanced solid tumor such as melanoma, head and neck, liver or kidney cancer. In DNA form, the CDR3 reads TGTGCCAGCAGCCAACGGACAGGCGGGTATAATTCACCCCTCCACTTT. Protein product: CASSQRTGGYNSPLHF.